These 32 T cell receptor beta chains came from one sample sequenced in a study of blood T cell repertoires in COVID-19. The table came from immunoSEQ multiplex PCR; TCRdb's copy has only in-frame clones and leaves some out. Among approximately 230,000 clones listed, 70% to 90% were seen once. Sequenced input: peripheral blood. The receptors were gathered from a man aged 25-45 years who had recovered from COVID-19.

The chain couples TRBV30 to TRBJ1-5; D gene ambiguous. Trimming pared 0 bases from V and 5 bases from J, leaving 14 bases between. The CDR3 sequence is 15 residues long. CDR1 and CDR2 from the germline V gene are GTSNPN and SVGIG (reference sequence). The DNA for the CDR3 is TGTGCCTGGAGTGTTCGGAGAGGGTCCGATCAGCCCCAGCATTTT. It encodes CAWSVRRGSDQPQHF.

V usage is TRBV7-6 and J usage is TRBJ1-2, with 9 nucleotides matching TRBD1. CDR1 is SGHVS, CDR2 FNYEAQ, per germline. The CDR3 is 16 amino acids. Unmatched junction bases numbered 8, after V lost 1 base and J lost 5 bases. The CDR3 DNA reads TGTGCCAGCAGCTTAGGGGGGGACAGGGAGTATTATGGCTACACCTTC. The encoded protein is CASSLGGDREYYGYTF.

The rearrangement links TRBV4-2 to TRBJ2-7, with D perhaps matching TRBD2 (7 bases). The CDR3 has 14 amino acids. CDR1 and CDR2 (germline): LGHNA, YNFKEQ. Trimming removed 0 bases at V and 6 bases at J, with 12 bases between. The CDR3 is CASSQDRGATEQYF. In DNA, the CDR3 is TGTGCCAGCAGCCAAGACCGGGGGGCGACCGAGCAGTACTTC.

This clone appeared a few times. The chain carries TRBV19 and TRBJ1-1; TRBD1 aligns across 9 bases. The CDR3 extends over 17 amino acids. With V trimmed by 4 bases and J by 1 base, 10 bases remained unmatched. Germline CDR1 reads LNHDA; CDR2 reads SQIVND (reference sequence). The CDR3 reads CASSRTGATSANTEAFF. The CDR3 DNA sequence: TGTGCCAGTAGTAGGACAGGGGCCACTTCCGCGAACACTGAAGCTTTCTTT.

J is TRBJ1-5 and V is TRBV20-1; 8 bases line up with TRBD1. Losses at the gene ends were 5 bases for V and 15 bases for J; bases not matched to a gene: 9. The CDR3 sequence is 11 residues long. Germline values: CDR1 DFQATT, CDR2 SNEGSKA (reference sequence). The CDR3 protein is CSARETGDWHF. CDR3 DNA: TGCAGTGCTCGGGAGACAGGGGATTGGCATTTT.

V usage is TRBV12-3 or TRBV12-4 and J usage is TRBJ1-1, with 7 bases aligning to TRBD1. The CDR3 covers 13 residues. With V trimmed by 4 bases and J by 2 bases, 1 base remained unmatched. The CDR3 DNA reads TGTGCCAGCAGTTGGGACAGAAACACTGAAGCTTTCTTT. Residues: CASSWDRNTEAFF.

This sequence joins TRBV13 and TRBJ1-1, with D possibly matching TRBD1 (5 bases). The germline V gene encodes CDR1 PRHDT and CDR2 FYEKMQ (reference sequence). The CDR3 contains 13 residues. V lost 5 bases to trimming and J lost 5 bases, with 12 bases between them. CDR3 sequence reads: CASSQGGETEAFF. The DNA of the CDR3 is TGTGCCAGCAGCCAGGGAGGGGAAACTGAAGCTTTCTTT. Looking up the rest from reference TRBV13 and TRBJ1-1 gives the full variable domain: AAGVIQSPRHLIKEKRETATLKCYPIPRHDTVYWYQQGPGQDPQFLISFYEKMQSDKGSIPDRFSAQQFSDYHSELNMSSLELGDSALYFCASSQGGETEAFFGQGTRLTVV.

This rearrangement joins TRBV6-5 to TRBJ1-2, with D possibly being TRBD1 (5 bases). Trimming pared 0 bases from V and 6 bases from J, leaving 14 bases between. CDR1 MNHEY and CDR2 SVGAGI come from the germline V gene. This CDR3 region has 15 residues. CDR3 in amino acids: CASSYSGGEPNGYTF. CDR3 bases: TGTGCCAGCAGTTACTCGGGAGGGGAGCCTAATGGCTACACCTTC.

The V and J genes are TRBV6-6 and TRBJ2-2; 9 nucleotides align to TRBD1. The CDR3 totals 15 residues. The germline CDR1 and CDR2 sequences are MNHNY and SVGAGI (reference sequence). V lost 7 bases and J lost 6; bases outside the gene matches: 9. CDR3 coding DNA: TGTGCCAGCACCAAGGACAGGGGTCCTCCCGGGGAGCTGTTTTTT. This sequence encodes CASTKDRGPPGELFF.

The chain uses TRBV28 and TRBJ1-4, with D unclear. V was shortened by 3 bases and J by 0 bases, with 5 bases between the two germline ends. This CDR3 is built from 14 residues. CDR1 and CDR2 from the germline V gene are MDHEN and SYDVKM. CDR3 sequence reads: CASSFLSTNEKLFF. CDR3 bases: TGTGCCAGCAGTTTTTTATCAACTAATGAAAAACTGTTTTTT.

Here the CDR3 DNA reads TGTGCCAGCAGCCCACTTCTATCGGGCACTGAAGCTTTCTTT. Residues: CASSPLLSGTEAFF. The chain couples TRBV7-9 to TRBJ1-1; D call uncertain. The CDR3 consists of 14 residues. Trimming shortened V by 5 bases and J by 4 bases, and 14 bases separated the two germline ends. CDR1 and CDR2 from the germline V gene are SEHNR and FQNEAQ (reference sequence).

V and J are TRBV4-1 and TRBJ1-2; maybe TRBD1 (6 bases). The CDR3 is 16 amino acids. Germline V gene data show CDR1 as MGHRA and CDR2 as YSYEKL. V lost 0 bases to trimming and J lost 5 bases, with 16 bases between them. For the CDR3, the DNA is TGCGCCAGCAGCCAAGATAGACAGGCGAACCCTTATGGCTACACCTTC. Encoded protein: CASSQDRQANPYGYTF.

The genes are TRBV2 and TRBJ1-2; 10 positions match TRBD1. Trimming removed 5 bases from V and 6 bases from J; junction bases left unmatched: 6. The CDR3 is 14 residues long. The germline V gene encodes CDR1 SNHLY and CDR2 FYNNEI. CDR3 protein: CASSMGQGRDGYTF. In DNA form, the CDR3 reads TGTGCCAGCAGTATGGGACAGGGGAGAGATGGCTACACCTTC.

This clone has only a few counts. The same CDR3 arises from other DNA sequences in this sample as well. The V call is TRBV4-1, the J call TRBJ1-1; D not certain. Looked up from germline, CDR1 is MGHRA and CDR2 is YSYEKL. Between the trimmed V and J ends, which lost 0 bases and 1 base, there was a span of 6 bases. The CDR3 loop spans 14 amino acids. The CDR3 loop reads CASSQDHRNTEAFF. The CDR3 DNA reads TGCGCCAGCAGCCAAGATCATAGGAACACTGAAGCTTTCTTT.

V gene TRBV29-1 combines with J gene TRBJ2-2, with D possibly being TRBD1 (6 bases). This CDR3 contains 12 residues. The V and J ends lost 2 bases and 7 bases respectively, with 8 bases between them. CDR1 is SQVTM, CDR2 ANQGSEA, per germline. The DNA of the CDR3 is TGCAGCGTTGAAAGGGGGTACGGGGAGCTGTTTTTT. Its translation: CSVERGYGELFF.

The chain links TRBV29-1 to TRBJ1-4; D ambiguous. The ends were cut back, 7 bases at V and 0 bases at J, with 12 bases in the middle. Germline V lookup: CDR1 SQVTM, CDR2 ANQGSEA. The CDR3 is 14 residues long. The CDR3 DNA sequence: TGCAGCGCCGGTCCCCTAGCAACTAATGAAAAACTGTTTTTT. Protein: CSAGPLATNEKLFF.

The gene calls are TRBV4-1 and TRBJ1-6; 9 bases align to TRBD1. The CDR3 has 18 amino acids. Trimming removed 1 base from V and 8 bases from J; junction bases left unmatched: 12. Germline V gene sequence: CDR1 MGHRA, CDR2 YSYEKL. The chain's CDR3 is CASSQGRDRVPRDSPLHF. The CDR3, as DNA: TGCGCCAGCAGCCAAGGGAGGGACAGGGTTCCGCGGGATTCACCCCTCCACTTT.

The V and J genes are TRBV7-2 and TRBJ1-2; D is possibly TRBD1 (5 bases). CDR3 length equals 15 residues. Deletions cut 4 bases from V and 8 bases from J, with 20 bases between. Germline V gives CDR1 SGHTA, CDR2 FQGNSA. CDR3 sequence: CASSSVTGDSRGYTF. CDR3 bases: TGTGCCAGCAGCTCGGTGACGGGGGATTCGAGGGGCTACACCTTC.

V gene TRBV5-4 combines with J gene TRBJ2-2, with D possibly TRBD2 on 6 matching bases. CDR1 and CDR2 (germline): SGHNT, YYREEE (reference sequence). The germline V and J ends were trimmed by 2 bases and 4 bases, with 12 bases remaining between them. This CDR3 spans 15 amino acids. CDR3 amino acids: CASSFAGLITGELFF. CDR3 DNA sequence: TGTGCCAGCAGCTTTGCGGGGCTGATCACCGGGGAGCTGTTTTTT.

The count of this clone is one. The rearrangement joins TRBV5-1 to TRBJ1-4; the D is unclear. Germline CDR1 and CDR2: SGHRS and YFSETQ. With 1 base removed from V and 8 bases from J, the gap between germline ends came to 9 bases. The CDR3 is made up of 13 amino acids. The CDR3 nucleotides are TGCGCCAGCAGCTTGATGGTCCGGGAAAAACTGTTTTTT. Its protein product is CASSLMVREKLFF.

This rearrangement joins TRBV11-2 to TRBJ1-1, with D hard to call. V lost 5 bases to trimming and J lost 3 bases, with 13 bases between them. This CDR3 spans 14 amino acids. CDR1 is SGHAT and CDR2 is FQNNGV in the germline V gene. The CDR3 reads CASSMTLVYTEAFF. CDR3 DNA: TGTGCCAGCAGCATGACTTTAGTATACACTGAAGCTTTCTTT.

J is TRBJ1-5 and V is TRBV6-1; D may be TRBD1 (6 bases). Germline V gene sequence: CDR1 MNHNS, CDR2 SASEGT. Trimming pared 3 bases from V and 4 bases from J, leaving 10 bases between. The CDR3 spans 14 residues. The CDR3 nucleotides are TGTGCCAGCAGTGAGGGGGCGGAAAATCAGCCCCAGCATTTT. This sequence encodes CASSEGAENQPQHF.

The rearrangement links TRBV3-1 (or the pseudogene TRBV3-2) to TRBJ2-1; D possibly corresponds to TRBD2 (5 bases). This CDR3 spans 16 amino acids. With 5 bases removed from V and 0 bases from J, the gap between germline ends came to 14 bases. Germline CDR1 reads LGHDT; CDR2 reads YNNKEL (reference sequence). The CDR3 loop reads CASSSRSGPSYNEQFF. The CDR3 nucleotides are TGTGCCAGCAGCAGCCGCAGCGGACCCTCCTACAATGAGCAGTTCTTC.

In this sample, this clone turned up once. The chain uses TRBV5-1 and TRBJ1-1, with TRBD1 identical over 9 bases. The germline V gene has CDR1 SGHRS and CDR2 YFSETQ. This CDR3 region has 16 residues. With V trimmed by 5 bases and J by 5 bases, 13 bases remained unmatched. CDR3 sequence reads: CASRSTGTGRSTEAFF. The CDR3 DNA follows: TGCGCCAGCAGATCAACCGGGACAGGGAGGAGTACTGAAGCTTTCTTT.

The V call is TRBV29-1, the J call TRBJ2-3; no firm D call. CDR3 length: 12 amino acids. Trimming shortened V by 4 bases and J by 0 bases, and 5 bases separated the two germline ends. Germline assignment: CDR1 SQVTM and CDR2 ANQGSEA. The CDR3 region has the DNA TGCAGCGTTGCCAGGAGCACAGATACGCAGTATTTT. As protein: CSVARSTDTQYF.

There are a few counts of this clone. This chain links TRBV6-4 with TRBJ1-1; D gene ambiguous. The CDR3 contains 15 residues. Trimming cost V 6 bases and J 0 bases, with 14 bases left between them. Germline values: CDR1 MRHNA, CDR2 SNTAGT. In DNA form, the CDR3 reads TGTGCCAGCAGGAGGCTGGGTACGATGAACACTGAAGCTTTCTTT. It encodes CASRRLGTMNTEAFF.

The chain recombines TRBV11-2 with TRBJ1-3; D is unresolved. The CDR3 is 15 residues long. Germline CDR1 is SGHAT and CDR2 is FQNNGV. The V end lost 0 bases, the J end lost 0 bases, and 6 bases lay between the germline ends. The CDR3 loop is CASSLERPSGNTIYF. Written as DNA, the CDR3 is TGTGCCAGCAGCTTAGAGCGGCCCTCTGGAAACACCATATATTTT.

V usage is TRBV25-1 and J usage is TRBJ2-7; TRBD1 aligns across 7 bases. The CDR3 is 16 residues long. The V gene end was trimmed by 4 bases and the J gene end by 0 bases; junction bases not matched to a gene: 9. Germline CDR1 and CDR2: MGHDK and SYGVNS. As DNA, the CDR3 is TGTGCCAGCAGTGCTCCGGGACAGAAAGTCTCCTACGAGCAGTACTTC. Translation gives CASSAPGQKVSYEQYF.

Concerning this clone: Other DNA variants within this sample encode the same CDR3. The chain has TRBV19 and TRBJ2-3; 10 bases are a match to TRBD1. CDR3 size: 15 residues. Germline V CDR1 and CDR2: LNHDA, SQIVND (reference sequence). The ends lost 3 bases at V and 6 bases at J; junction bases unmatched: 6. The CDR3 DNA follows: TGTGCCAGTAGTATCGGGGACAGGGGTCCCGATACGCAGTATTTT. Encoded protein: CASSIGDRGPDTQYF.

The chain is built from TRBV11-2 and TRBJ2-1; 10 bases fit TRBD2. Germline CDR1 SGHAT, CDR2 FQNNGV. The junction had 13 bases not matched to a gene; V was cut back by 5 bases and J by 0 bases. CDR3 size: 19 residues. DNA of the CDR3: TGTGCCAGCAGCCGGAATAGCGGGGGGCTACCTTACTCCTACAATGAGCAGTTCTTC. This sequence encodes CASSRNSGGLPYSYNEQFF. The complete variable domain, with remaining parts taken from reference TRBV11-2 and TRBJ2-1, reads EAGVAQSPRYKIIEKRQSVAFWCNPISGHATLYWYQQILGQGPKLLIQFQNNGVVDDSQLPKDRFSAERLKGVDSTLKIQPAKLEDSAVYLCASSRNSGGLPYSYNEQFFGPGTRLTVL.

The chain carries TRBV7-2 and TRBJ1-2, with TRBD1 as a possible D gene (6 bases). Germline CDR1 reads SGHTA; CDR2 reads FQGNSA. V shed 1 base and J shed 4 bases, with 13 bases lying between them. This CDR3 comprises 15 residues. Here the CDR3 reads CASSLERGQGYGYTF. CDR3 bases: TGTGCCAGCAGCTTAGAGCGGGGGCAAGGCTATGGCTACACCTTC.

The genes are TRBV25-1 and TRBJ1-2; 10 nucleotides match TRBD1. The CDR3 contains 13 residues. Germline values: CDR1 MGHDK, CDR2 SYGVNS. The ends lost 7 bases at V and 11 bases at J; junction bases unmatched: 10. The CDR3 here is CASTHSGTGDYTF. DNA of the CDR3: TGTGCCAGCACCCACTCCGGGACAGGGGATTACACCTTC.